This is a list of T cell receptor beta chains from one sample in a study of cytomegalovirus exposure and HLA in healthy donors. The protocol was immunoSEQ multiplex PCR, while the TCRdb copy is restricted to in-frame clones and leaves out a portion. This table has about 200,000 clones, around 77% appearing once. Sequencing was done on a sample of PBMCs. The receptors derive from a woman younger than 45 in good health and CMV-seronegative. CDR3s include the opening cysteine and the closing phenylalanine or tryptophan. The order of the fields is J gene, clone size, D gene, V gene, CDR3 DNA, CDR3 protein. A D gene is named only where the DNA matches it firmly. The size of a clone is reported for some rows only, either as once, few or many, or as a class for expanded clones.

J gene: TRBJ1-1; clone size: .; D gene: .; V gene: TRBV7-6; CDR3 DNA: TGTGCCAGCAGCTTAGAGGCAGGGCGAAGGGACACTGAAGCTTTCTTT; CDR3 protein: CASSLEAGRRDTEAFF
J gene: TRBJ1-3; clone size: .; D gene: .; V gene: TRBV6-1; CDR3 DNA: TGTGCCAGCATTCTCAGGGGCCTGGGTTTCGCCATATATTTT; CDR3 protein: CASILRGLGFAIYF
J gene: TRBJ1-2; clone size: .; D gene: .; V gene: TRBV5-4; CDR3 DNA: TGTGCCAGCAGCTTTTTGGGCACTTCGATCTATGGCTACACCTTC; CDR3 protein: CASSFLGTSIYGYTF
J gene: TRBJ1-3; clone size: few; D gene: .; V gene: TRBV20-1; CDR3 DNA: TGCAGTGCTAAAAGGGGTTACACCATATATTTT; CDR3 protein: CSAKRGYTIYF
J gene: TRBJ2-5; clone size: .; D gene: TRBD2; V gene: TRBV2; CDR3 DNA: TGTGCCAGCAGGAAAAGCGGGGGGAACCTTTTGGGGACCCAGTACTTC; CDR3 protein: CASRKSGGNLLGTQYF
J gene: TRBJ1-2; clone size: .; D gene: .; V gene: TRBV4-2; CDR3 DNA: TGTGCCAGCAGCCTCAGGTCCGGGGATAGGGTGTATGGCTACACCTTC; CDR3 protein: CASSLRSGDRVYGYTF
J gene: TRBJ1-2; clone size: .; D gene: TRBD1; V gene: TRBV2; CDR3 DNA: TGTGCCAGCAGCGAGACAGGGACTTTCTATGGCTACACCTTC; CDR3 protein: CASSETGTFYGYTF
J gene: TRBJ1-2; clone size: .; D gene: .; V gene: TRBV5-1; CDR3 DNA: TGCGCCAGCAGCACACAGGGAGGGAGATATGGCTACACCTTC; CDR3 protein: CASSTQGGRYGYTF
J gene: TRBJ2-1; clone size: .; D gene: .; V gene: TRBV30; CDR3 DNA: TGTGCCTGGAGTGTCGCGGGGTCCTACAATGAGCAGTTCTTC; CDR3 protein: CAWSVAGSYNEQFF
J gene: TRBJ2-1; clone size: .; D gene: TRBD1; V gene: TRBV7-3; CDR3 DNA: TGTGCCAGCAGACCGACAGGGGGCAAGGATGAGCAGTTCTTC; CDR3 protein: CASRPTGGKDEQFF
J gene: TRBJ1-1; clone size: few; D gene: .; V gene: TRBV6-5; CDR3 DNA: TGTGCCAGCAGCTGGACAGACATGAACACTGAAGCTTTCTTT; CDR3 protein: CASSWTDMNTEAFF
J gene: TRBJ2-2; clone size: .; D gene: .; V gene: TRBV6-1; CDR3 DNA: TGTGCCAGCAGTAAGGGGGCCGGGGAGCTGTTTTTT; CDR3 protein: CASSKGAGELFF
J gene: TRBJ2-7; clone size: .; D gene: TRBD2; V gene: TRBV9; CDR3 DNA: TGTGCCAGCAGCCCCCTAAAACAGGGGCGGGGGGGCGAGCAGTACTTC; CDR3 protein: CASSPLKQGRGGEQYF
J gene: TRBJ1-2; clone size: once; D gene: .; V gene: TRBV19; CDR3 DNA: TGTGCCAGTAGTATGAGGATCTATGGCTACACCTTC; CDR3 protein: CASSMRIYGYTF
J gene: TRBJ2-5; clone size: few; D gene: .; V gene: TRBV9; CDR3 DNA: TGTGCCAGCAGCGTAGGGGGGGGGCTCCCGCCCCAAGAGACCCAGTACTTC; CDR3 protein: CASSVGGGLPPQETQYF
J gene: TRBJ2-3; clone size: .; D gene: .; V gene: TRBV10-3; CDR3 DNA: TGTGCCATCAGATCGACAGGTAGCACAGATACGCAGTATTTT; CDR3 protein: CAIRSTGSTDTQYF
J gene: TRBJ2-7; clone size: .; D gene: .; V gene: TRBV4-1; CDR3 DNA: TGCGCCAGCAGCCTAAGGCAGGGGACCACCTACGAGCAGTACTTC; CDR3 protein: CASSLRQGTTYEQYF
J gene: TRBJ1-1; clone size: .; D gene: .; V gene: TRBV7-2; CDR3 DNA: TGTGCCAGCAGCTTAGAGGCCGGCGGTGCTTTCTTT; CDR3 protein: CASSLEAGGAFF
J gene: TRBJ1-6; clone size: .; D gene: TRBD1; V gene: TRBV27; CDR3 DNA: TGTGCCAGCACCGCCAGGGGGTCGGGTAATTCACCCCTCCACTTT; CDR3 protein: CASTARGSGNSPLHF
J gene: TRBJ1-2; clone size: .; D gene: TRBD1; V gene: TRBV27; CDR3 DNA: TGTGCCAGCAGTTTACGGACAGGGCGCTATGGCTACACCTTC; CDR3 protein: CASSLRTGRYGYTF
J gene: TRBJ2-1; clone size: .; D gene: TRBD2; V gene: TRBV30; CDR3 DNA: TGTGCCTCTACCCCAGCGGGGGGGTACAATGAGCAGTTCTTC; CDR3 protein: CASTPAGGYNEQFF
J gene: TRBJ1-5; clone size: few; D gene: .; V gene: TRBV6-1; CDR3 DNA: TGTGCCAGCAGTGAAAGCGGGGTAAGCAATCAGCCCCAGCATTTT; CDR3 protein: CASSESGVSNQPQHF
J gene: TRBJ1-2; clone size: .; D gene: .; V gene: TRBV11-1; CDR3 DNA: TGTGCCAGCAGCCACTCTCCAGGGAACTATGGCTACACCTTC; CDR3 protein: CASSHSPGNYGYTF
J gene: TRBJ2-3; clone size: few; D gene: TRBD2; V gene: TRBV27; CDR3 DNA: TGTGCCAGCAGTTTACCGGGGGGGAGCACAGATACGCAGTATTTT; CDR3 protein: CASSLPGGSTDTQYF
J gene: TRBJ2-3; clone size: .; D gene: TRBD2; V gene: TRBV7-2; CDR3 DNA: TGTGCCAGCAGCTTAGTGACTAGCGGGGGGACAGATACGCAGTATTTT; CDR3 protein: CASSLVTSGGTDTQYF
J gene: TRBJ2-7; clone size: .; D gene: TRBD1; V gene: TRBV6-1; CDR3 DNA: TGTGCCAGCAGTGAATTAGGACAGGGGTACGAGCAGTACTTC; CDR3 protein: CASSELGQGYEQYF
J gene: TRBJ2-6; clone size: once; D gene: TRBD1; V gene: TRBV5-8; CDR3 DNA: TGTGCCAGCAGCCTACCAATCGGCGGACAGGTCGTCTCTGGGGCCAACGTCCTGACTTTC; CDR3 protein: CASSLPIGGQVVSGANVLTF
J gene: TRBJ2-5; clone size: .; D gene: TRBD2; V gene: TRBV27; CDR3 DNA: TGTGCCAGCAGTATAACCGGGACTAGAGAGACCCAGTACTTC; CDR3 protein: CASSITGTRETQYF
J gene: TRBJ1-6; clone size: .; D gene: TRBD1; V gene: TRBV7-3; CDR3 DNA: TGTTCCAGCAGCCTCAGACAGGGAAATAATTCACCCCTCCACTTT; CDR3 protein: CSSSLRQGNNSPLHF
J gene: TRBJ2-7; clone size: .; D gene: .; V gene: TRBV6-1; CDR3 DNA: TGTGCCAGCAGGCCCCGCGGCCCATGGGAGCAGTACTTC; CDR3 protein: CASRPRGPWEQYF
J gene: TRBJ2-5; clone size: .; D gene: TRBD1; V gene: TRBV5-5; CDR3 DNA: TGTGCCAGCAGCTTGATCGTCTCCGGGACAGGGTTAAGGGAGACCCAGTACTTC; CDR3 protein: CASSLIVSGTGLRETQYF
J gene: TRBJ2-3; clone size: .; D gene: TRBD2; V gene: TRBV7-9; CDR3 DNA: TGTGCCAGCGGGAGGGCGGATACGCAGTATTTT; CDR3 protein: CASGRADTQYF
J gene: TRBJ1-2; clone size: once; D gene: .; V gene: TRBV6-1; CDR3 DNA: TGTGCCAGCAGTGAAGCGAGTACAGGCTCTTATGGCTACACCTTC; CDR3 protein: CASSEASTGSYGYTF
J gene: TRBJ2-5; clone size: .; D gene: TRBD2; V gene: TRBV28; CDR3 DNA: TGTGCCAGCAGTTCCCTAGCGGGAGGGGGGGAGACCCAGTACTTC; CDR3 protein: CASSSLAGGGETQYF
J gene: TRBJ1-2; clone size: once; D gene: .; V gene: TRBV5-5; CDR3 DNA: TGTGCCAGCAGCTTGTTCGCAGGGCCTAGAGGCTACACCTTC; CDR3 protein: CASSLFAGPRGYTF
J gene: TRBJ1-5; clone size: .; D gene: TRBD1; V gene: TRBV30; CDR3 DNA: TGTGCCTGGAGTACGCAGGGGGATCAGCCCCAGCATTTT; CDR3 protein: CAWSTQGDQPQHF
J gene: TRBJ2-1; clone size: .; D gene: TRBD1; V gene: TRBV9; CDR3 DNA: TGTGCCAGCAGCTCCAACCGGGACAGGGGTGAGCAGTTCTTC; CDR3 protein: CASSSNRDRGEQFF
J gene: TRBJ1-2; clone size: .; D gene: .; V gene: TRBV6-5; CDR3 DNA: TGTGCCAGCAGTTACGTCGGGGAGATCTATGGCTACACCTTC; CDR3 protein: CASSYVGEIYGYTF
J gene: TRBJ1-4; clone size: .; D gene: TRBD1; V gene: TRBV6-1; CDR3 DNA: TGTGCCAGCAGTGAAGCTTTGAGACAGGGGGCAACGACCCTGTTTTTT; CDR3 protein: CASSEALRQGATTLFF
J gene: TRBJ1-5; clone size: .; D gene: .; V gene: TRBV19; CDR3 DNA: TGTGCCAGTAGTATAGATCAGTCGGCGGAGGGGAATCAGCCCCAGCATTTT; CDR3 protein: CASSIDQSAEGNQPQHF
J gene: TRBJ2-7; clone size: .; D gene: TRBD1; V gene: TRBV4-1; CDR3 DNA: TGCGCCAGCAGCCGACCCTCGGGACAGGGGGCGCAAAGTTACGAGCAGTACTTC; CDR3 protein: CASSRPSGQGAQSYEQYF
J gene: TRBJ2-7; clone size: .; D gene: .; V gene: TRBV28; CDR3 DNA: TGTGCCAGCAGTTTTTTCGAGGACTACGAGCAGTACTTC; CDR3 protein: CASSFFEDYEQYF
J gene: TRBJ2-5; clone size: .; D gene: TRBD2; V gene: TRBV5-4; CDR3 DNA: TGTGCCAGCAGCCGGACTAGCGGGGCCTTAGAGACCCAGTACTTC; CDR3 protein: CASSRTSGALETQYF